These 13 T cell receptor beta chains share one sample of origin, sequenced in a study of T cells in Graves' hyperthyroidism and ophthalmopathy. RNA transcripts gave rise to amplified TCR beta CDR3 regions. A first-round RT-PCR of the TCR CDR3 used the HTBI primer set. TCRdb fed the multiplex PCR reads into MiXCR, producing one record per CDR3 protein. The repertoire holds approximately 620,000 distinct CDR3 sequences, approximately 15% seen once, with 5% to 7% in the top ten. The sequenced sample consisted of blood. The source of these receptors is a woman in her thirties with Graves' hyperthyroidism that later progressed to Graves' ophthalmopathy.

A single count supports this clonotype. The CDR3 sequence: CASSRLGSMNTEAFF. As DNA, the CDR3 is TGTGCCAGCAGCCGCCTGGGGAGCATGAACACTGAAGCTTTCTTT. The chain carries TRBV5-5 and TRBJ1-1; D is unresolved. The CDR3 has 15 residues. Trimming left V 4 bases short and J 0 bases short, with 13 bases between. The germline CDR1 and CDR2 sequences are SGHKS and YYEKEE (reference sequence).

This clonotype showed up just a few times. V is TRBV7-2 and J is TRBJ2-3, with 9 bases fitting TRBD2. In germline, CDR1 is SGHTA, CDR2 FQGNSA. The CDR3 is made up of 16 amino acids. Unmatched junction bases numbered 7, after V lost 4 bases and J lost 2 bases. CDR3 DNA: TGTGCCAGCAGCTGGGCTAGCGGGATGACCACAGATACGCAGTATTTT. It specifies CASSWASGMTTDTQYF.

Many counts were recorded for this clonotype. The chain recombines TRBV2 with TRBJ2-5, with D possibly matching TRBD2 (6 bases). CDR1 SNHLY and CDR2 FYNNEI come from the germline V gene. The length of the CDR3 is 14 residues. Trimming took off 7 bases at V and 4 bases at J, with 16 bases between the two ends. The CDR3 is CASNGGRLGETQYF. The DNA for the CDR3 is TGTGCCAGCAACGGGGGTCGATTGGGAGAGACCCAGTACTTC.

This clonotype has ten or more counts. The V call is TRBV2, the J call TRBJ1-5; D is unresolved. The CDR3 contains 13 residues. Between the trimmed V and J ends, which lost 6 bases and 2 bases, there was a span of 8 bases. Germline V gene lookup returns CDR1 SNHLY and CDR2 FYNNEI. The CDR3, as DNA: TGTGCCAGCAGCACGACCGGCAATCAGCCCCAGCATTTT. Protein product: CASSTTGNQPQHF.

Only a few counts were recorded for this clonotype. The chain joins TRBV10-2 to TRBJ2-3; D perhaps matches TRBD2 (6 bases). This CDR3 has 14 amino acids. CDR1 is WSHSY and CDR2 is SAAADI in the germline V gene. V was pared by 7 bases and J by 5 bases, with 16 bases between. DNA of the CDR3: TGCGCCAGCAACGGGAGAGAGGGTTTAGATACGCAGTATTTT. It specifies CASNGREGLDTQYF.

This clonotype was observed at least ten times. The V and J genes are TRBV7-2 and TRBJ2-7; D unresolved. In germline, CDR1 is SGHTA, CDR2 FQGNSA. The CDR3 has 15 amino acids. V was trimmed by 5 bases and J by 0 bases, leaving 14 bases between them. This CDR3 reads CASSLRRMSSYEQYF. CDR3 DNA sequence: TGTGCCAGCAGCCTAAGACGGATGAGCTCCTACGAGCAGTACTTC.

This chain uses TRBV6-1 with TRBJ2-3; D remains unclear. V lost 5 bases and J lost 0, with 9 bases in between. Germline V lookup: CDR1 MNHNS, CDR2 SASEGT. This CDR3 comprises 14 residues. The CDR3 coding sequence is TGTGCCAGCAGTAGAGAGATTAGCACAGATACGCAGTATTTT. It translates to CASSREISTDTQYF.

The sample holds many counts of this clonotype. The CDR3 DNA follows: TGTGCCAGCTCACCAACCCCCGGGACACAGTCCAAAGAAAAACTGTTTTTT. Protein product: CASSPTPGTQSKEKLFF. The chain carries TRBV18 and TRBJ1-4, with a tentative D call TRBD1 (6 bases). Germline lookup yields CDR1 KGHSH and CDR2 LQKENI. The germline V and J ends were trimmed by 2 bases and 8 bases, with 21 bases remaining between them. The CDR3 runs to 17 residues.

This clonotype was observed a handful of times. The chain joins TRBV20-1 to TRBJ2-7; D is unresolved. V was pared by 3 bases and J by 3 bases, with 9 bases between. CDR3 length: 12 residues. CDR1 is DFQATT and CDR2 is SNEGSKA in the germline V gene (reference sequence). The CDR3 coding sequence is TGCAGTGCTAGCCCCGAGAACTACGAGCAGTACTTC. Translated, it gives CSASPENYEQYF.

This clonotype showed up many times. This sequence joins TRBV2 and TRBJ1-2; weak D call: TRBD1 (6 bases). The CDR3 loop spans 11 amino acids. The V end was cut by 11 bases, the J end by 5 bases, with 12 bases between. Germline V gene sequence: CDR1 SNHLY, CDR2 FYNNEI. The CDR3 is CAAAGVYGYTF. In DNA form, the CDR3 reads TGTGCCGCCGCAGGGGTATATGGCTACACCTTC.

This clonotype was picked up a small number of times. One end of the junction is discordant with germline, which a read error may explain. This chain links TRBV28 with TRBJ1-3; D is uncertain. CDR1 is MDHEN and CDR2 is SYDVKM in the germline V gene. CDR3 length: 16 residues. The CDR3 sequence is CASTRGGSLSGSTIYF. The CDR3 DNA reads TGTGCCAGCACCCGAGGAGGGTCCCTCTCTGGAAGCACCATATATTTT.

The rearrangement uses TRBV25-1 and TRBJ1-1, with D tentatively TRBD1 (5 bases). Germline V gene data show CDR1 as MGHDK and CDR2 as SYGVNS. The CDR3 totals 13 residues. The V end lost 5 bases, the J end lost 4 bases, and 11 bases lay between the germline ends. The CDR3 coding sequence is TGTGCCAGCAGTAAAGGGGTAGGCACTGAAGCTTTCTTT. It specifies CASSKGVGTEAFF. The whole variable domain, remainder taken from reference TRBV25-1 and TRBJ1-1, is EADIYQTPRYLVIGTGKKITLECSQTMGHDKMYWYQQDPGMELHLIHYSYGVNSTEKGDLSSESTVSRIRTEHFPLTLESARPSHTSQYLCASSKGVGTEAFFGQGTRLTVV.

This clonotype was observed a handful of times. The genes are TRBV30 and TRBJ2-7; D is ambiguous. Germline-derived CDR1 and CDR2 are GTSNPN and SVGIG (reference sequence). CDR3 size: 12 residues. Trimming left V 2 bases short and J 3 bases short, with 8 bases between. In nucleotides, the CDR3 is TGTGCCTGGAGTCCGACCTTCTACGAGCAGTACTTC. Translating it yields CAWSPTFYEQYF.